Below, 25 T cell receptor beta chains from the same sample are listed, as sequenced in a study of cytomegalovirus exposure and HLA in healthy donors. The PCR contained 60 Vbeta and 13 Jbeta primers. Libraries were prepared by immunoSEQ multiplex PCR; TCRdb keeps only in-frame clonotypes and omits some of them. The sample contains some 100,000 clones, around 82% of which appear only once. The sample comprised PBMCs. The receptors here all came from a woman in her forties or fifties in good health and CMV-seropositive.

This clone was recorded a few times. The chain is built from TRBV27 and TRBJ1-2; TRBD1 might be the D (6 bases). Per germline, CDR1 MNHEY and CDR2 SMNVEV (reference sequence). The length of the CDR3 is 15 residues. V was trimmed by 5 bases and J by 2 bases, leaving 15 bases between them. CDR3 amino acids: CASSASDGTNYGYTF. Written as DNA, the CDR3 is TGTGCCAGCAGTGCCAGCGACGGGACAAACTATGGCTACACCTTC.

This clone was observed a few times. The chain is built from TRBV25-1 and TRBJ2-1; the D is unclear. V lost 6 bases and J 12 bases, leaving 12 bases between the germline ends. The CDR3 contains 11 residues. CDR1 is MGHDK and CDR2 is SYGVNS in the germline V gene. In DNA form, the CDR3 reads TGTGCCAGCAGAGAGGTTGCCGCGCAGTTCTTC. Protein product: CASREVAAQFF.

The rearrangement joins TRBV7-9 to TRBJ2-1; D is uncertain. The V gene lost 4 bases and the J gene lost 7 bases, with 5 bases spanning the gap. The CDR3 totals 11 residues. The V gene's germline CDR1 is SEHNR and CDR2 FQNEAQ (reference sequence). The CDR3 DNA follows: TGTGCCAGCAGCTCCAGAAATGAGCAGTTCTTC. Protein sequence: CASSSRNEQFF.

About this clone itself: Other DNA sequences in this specimen translate into the identical CDR3. The J gene is TRBJ2-7, the V gene TRBV29-1; weak D call: TRBD1 (6 bases). Trimming took 5 bases from V and 0 from J, leaving 11 bases between them. CDR1 is SQVTM, CDR2 ANQGSEA, per germline. The CDR3 length is 13 residues. The CDR3 region has the DNA TGCAGCGTTCGTGCAGGGGCCTCCTACGAGCAGTACTTC. It is translated as CSVRAGASYEQYF.

The rearrangement links TRBV2 to TRBJ2-2; D perhaps matches TRBD1 (6 bases). In germline, CDR1 is SNHLY, CDR2 FYNNEI. The CDR3 is 16 amino acids. Trimming left V 1 base short and J 1 base short, with 10 bases between. DNA of the CDR3: TGTGCCAGCAGTGAAGGGCAGGGGAGGAACACCGGGGAGCTGTTTTTT. It yields the protein CASSEGQGRNTGELFF.

The chain combines TRBV5-5 with TRBJ1-4, with 7 bases matching TRBD1. The ends lost 1 base at V and 5 bases at J; junction bases unmatched: 2. CDR1 is SGHKS, CDR2 YYEKEE, per germline (reference sequence). The CDR3 has 14 residues. The chain's CDR3 is CASSLLQGNEKLFF. The CDR3, as DNA: TGTGCCAGCAGCTTGTTACAGGGGAATGAAAAACTGTTTTTT.

This chain uses TRBV11-3 with TRBJ2-2; 7 nucleotides line up with TRBD2. Germline V CDR1 and CDR2: SGHNT, YENEEA. The junction had 6 bases not matched to a gene; V was cut back by 0 bases and J by 5 bases. The CDR3 spans 16 residues. In nucleotides, the CDR3 is TGTGCCAGCAGCTTAGAAGCGGGAATTAAAACCGGGGAGCTGTTTTTT. It is translated as CASSLEAGIKTGELFF. The full variable domain, its missing parts supplied by reference TRBV11-3 and TRBJ2-2, is EAGVVQSPRYKIIEKKQPVAFWCNPISGHNTLYWYLQNLGQGPELLIRYENEEAVDDSQLPKDRFSAERLKGVDSTLKIQPAELGDSAVYLCASSLEAGIKTGELFFGEGSRLTVL.

The J gene is TRBJ2-1, the V gene TRBV5-5, with 10 bases that match TRBD2. The germline V gene has CDR1 SGHKS and CDR2 YYEKEE (reference sequence). The CDR3 contains 15 residues. V shed 4 bases and J 4 bases; nucleotides not matched to a gene: 5. CDR3 sequence reads: CASSPWTSGYNEQFF. CDR3 nucleotides: TGTGCCAGCAGCCCCTGGACTAGCGGATACAATGAGCAGTTCTTC.

J is TRBJ2-5 and V is TRBV11-3, with D perhaps matching TRBD1 (6 bases). The CDR3 sequence is 16 residues long. In germline, CDR1 is SGHNT, CDR2 YENEEA. V lost 4 bases to trimming and J lost 2 bases, with 17 bases between them. This chain's CDR3 is CASSSGFGQKQETQYF. The CDR3 DNA reads TGTGCCAGCAGCTCAGGTTTCGGACAGAAACAAGAGACCCAGTACTTC.

This clone came up once. DNA of the CDR3: TGTGCCAGCAGCCGCGGGCGGGAAACTGAAGCTTTCTTT. Translation gives CASSRGRETEAFF. V usage is TRBV2 and J usage is TRBJ1-1; D is ambiguous. Trimming removed 6 bases at V and 5 bases at J, with 13 bases between. The germline gives CDR1 SNHLY, CDR2 FYNNEI. This CDR3 contains 13 residues.

The chain couples TRBV10-1 to TRBJ2-7; the D is unclear. Germline V CDR1 and CDR2: WNHNN, SYGVQD (reference sequence). This CDR3 is 12 amino acids long. Trimming pared 8 bases from V and 0 bases from J, leaving 8 bases between. The CDR3 here is CASLPGSYEQYF. For the CDR3, the DNA is TGCGCCAGCTTGCCGGGCTCCTACGAGCAGTACTTC.

The chain is built from TRBV6-4 and TRBJ2-7; 7 bases line up with TRBD1. This CDR3 contains 15 residues. The J segment lost 3 bases and the V segment lost 0 bases, leaving 5 bases of the junction unmatched. Per germline, CDR1 MRHNA and CDR2 SNTAGT. The CDR3 sequence: CASSDSTYRGYEQYF. The CDR3 bases are TGTGCCAGCAGTGACTCGACTTACAGGGGCTACGAGCAGTACTTC.

The rearrangement uses TRBV25-1 and TRBJ2-5; 8 bases match TRBD2. Germline V gene lookup returns CDR1 MGHDK and CDR2 SYGVNS. V was clipped by 5 bases and J by 5 bases; unmatched bases: 10. This CDR3 has 15 residues. The CDR3 region has the DNA TGTGCCAGCAGTCCCCAAGCGGGGGTCGAGGAGACCCAGTACTTC. Its translation: CASSPQAGVEETQYF.

This clone was observed a handful of times. This rearrangement joins TRBV2 to TRBJ1-1; tentatively, D is TRBD1 (6 bases). This CDR3 spans 13 amino acids. Germline-derived CDR1 and CDR2 are SNHLY and FYNNEI. The V end lost 6 bases, the J end lost 3 bases, and 11 bases lay between the germline ends. The CDR3 sequence: CASRPTGYTEAFF. The CDR3 DNA reads TGTGCCAGCAGACCCACAGGGTACACTGAAGCTTTCTTT.

This chain links TRBV7-9 with TRBJ1-2, with 7 bases aligning to TRBD1. The CDR3 consists of 13 residues. Germline CDR1 reads SEHNR; CDR2 reads FQNEAQ (reference sequence). J was trimmed by 6 bases and V by 3 bases; bases with no gene match: 4. The CDR3 here is CASSFGGGDGYTF. For the CDR3, the DNA is TGTGCCAGCAGCTTCGGAGGGGGCGATGGCTACACCTTC.

This clone was seen a few times. The chain recombines TRBV27 with TRBJ2-7, with D perhaps matching TRBD1 (7 bases). The CDR3 has 15 residues. CDR1 is MNHEY, CDR2 SMNVEV, per germline (reference sequence). Deletions cut 4 bases from V and 2 bases from J, with 15 bases between. The CDR3 reads CASSSGTGEAYEQYF. The CDR3 coding sequence is TGTGCCAGCAGTTCCGGAACAGGGGAGGCCTACGAGCAGTACTTC.

The V and J genes are TRBV18 and TRBJ2-3; 7 nucleotides align to TRBD2. This CDR3 has 14 amino acids. From germline, CDR1 is KGHSH and CDR2 LQKENI. Losses at the gene ends were 5 bases for V and 4 bases for J; bases not matched to a gene: 6. This CDR3 reads CASSFQRGADTQYF. The CDR3 DNA follows: TGTGCCAGCTCATTCCAGCGGGGCGCAGATACGCAGTATTTT.

The chain carries TRBV15 and TRBJ1-2, with D maybe TRBD1 (6 bases). The germline V gene has CDR1 LNHNV and CDR2 YYDKDF (reference sequence). The CDR3 runs 15 residues. V was trimmed by 0 bases and J by 4 bases, leaving 12 bases between them. The CDR3: CATSREGRGSYGYTF. DNA of the CDR3: TGTGCCACCAGCAGAGAAGGCAGGGGAAGCTATGGCTACACCTTC.

The chain combines TRBV7-9 with TRBJ2-7; a possible D gene is TRBD2 (5 bases). Trimming took 6 bases from V and 6 from J, leaving 15 bases between them. Germline V lookup: CDR1 SEHNR, CDR2 FQNEAQ (reference sequence). The CDR3 is made up of 13 amino acids. The CDR3 nucleotides read TGTGCCAGCAGTCCCATGGTAGAGGGCGAGCAGTACTTC. It translates to CASSPMVEGEQYF.

Regarding this clone: Germline and junction disagree at one end, which may indicate a read error. The chain recombines TRBV7-7 with TRBJ2-2, with D uncertain. Germline-derived CDR1 and CDR2 are SSHAT and FNYEAQ (reference sequence). This CDR3 region has 14 residues. The CDR3 DNA sequence: TGTGCTAGCAGCTTAATACTGGACACCGGGGAGCTGTTTTTT. This encodes CASSLILDTGELFF.

The chain carries TRBV18 and TRBJ1-1; 7 nucleotides align to TRBD1. Germline CDR1 KGHSH, CDR2 LQKENI. The V and J ends lost 3 bases and 4 bases, in that order; junction bases with no gene match: 5. The CDR3 has 14 residues. This CDR3 reads CASSPSQGTTEAFF. The CDR3 region has the DNA TGTGCCAGCTCACCTTCACAGGGGACCACTGAAGCTTTCTTT.

This chain uses TRBV15 with TRBJ2-1; tentative D call: TRBD1 (6 bases). Germline V CDR1 and CDR2: LNHNV, YYDKDF (reference sequence). Between the trimmed V and J ends, which lost 2 bases and 6 bases, there was a span of 20 bases. The CDR3 totals 17 residues. CDR3 loop: CATSRWQGSAGINEQFF. The CDR3 DNA reads as TGTGCCACCAGCAGATGGCAGGGGAGCGCCGGGATCAATGAGCAGTTCTTC.

The chain has TRBV10-1 and TRBJ2-2, with 7 nucleotides matching TRBD2. The CDR3 totals 16 residues. The V and J ends lost 2 bases and 0 bases, in that order; junction bases with no gene match: 3. The germline CDR1 and CDR2 sequences are WNHNN and SYGVQD (reference sequence). The CDR3 DNA follows: TGCGCCAGCAGTGAGGAGGGAGGGGCGAACACCGGGGAGCTGTTTTTT. Protein sequence: CASSEEGGANTGELFF.

The V gene is TRBV18, the J gene TRBJ2-6; TRBD2 is a possible D gene (6 bases). The germline V gene has CDR1 KGHSH and CDR2 LQKENI. Between the trimmed V and J ends, which lost 2 bases and 2 bases, there was a span of 13 bases. This CDR3 has 17 amino acids. The CDR3 DNA is TGTGCCAGCTCACCAAAATCCGCGGGGACTGGGGCCAACGTCCTGACTTTC. Amino acid sequence: CASSPKSAGTGANVLTF.

The gene calls are TRBV6-5 and TRBJ1-2; maybe TRBD1 (6 bases). CDR3 length equals 12 residues. CDR1 and CDR2 from the germline V gene are MNHEY and SVGAGI. Trimming shortened V by 4 bases and J by 8 bases, and 11 bases separated the two germline ends. CDR3 region: CASSSQGAGYTF. In nucleotides, the CDR3 is TGTGCCAGCAGTTCACAGGGTGCCGGCTACACCTTC.